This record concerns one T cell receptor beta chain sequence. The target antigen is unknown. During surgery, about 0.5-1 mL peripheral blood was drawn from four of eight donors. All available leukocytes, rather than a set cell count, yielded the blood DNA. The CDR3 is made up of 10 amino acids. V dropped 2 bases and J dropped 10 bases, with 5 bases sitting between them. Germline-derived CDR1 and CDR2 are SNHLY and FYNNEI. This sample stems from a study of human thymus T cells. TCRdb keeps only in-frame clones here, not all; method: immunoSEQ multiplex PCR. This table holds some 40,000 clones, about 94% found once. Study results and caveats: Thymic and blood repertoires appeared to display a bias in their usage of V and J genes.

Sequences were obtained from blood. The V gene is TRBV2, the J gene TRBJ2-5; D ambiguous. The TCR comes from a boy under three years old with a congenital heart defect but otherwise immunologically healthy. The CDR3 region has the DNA TGTGCCAGCAGTGAAAGGGACCAGTACTTC. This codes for CASSERDQYF.